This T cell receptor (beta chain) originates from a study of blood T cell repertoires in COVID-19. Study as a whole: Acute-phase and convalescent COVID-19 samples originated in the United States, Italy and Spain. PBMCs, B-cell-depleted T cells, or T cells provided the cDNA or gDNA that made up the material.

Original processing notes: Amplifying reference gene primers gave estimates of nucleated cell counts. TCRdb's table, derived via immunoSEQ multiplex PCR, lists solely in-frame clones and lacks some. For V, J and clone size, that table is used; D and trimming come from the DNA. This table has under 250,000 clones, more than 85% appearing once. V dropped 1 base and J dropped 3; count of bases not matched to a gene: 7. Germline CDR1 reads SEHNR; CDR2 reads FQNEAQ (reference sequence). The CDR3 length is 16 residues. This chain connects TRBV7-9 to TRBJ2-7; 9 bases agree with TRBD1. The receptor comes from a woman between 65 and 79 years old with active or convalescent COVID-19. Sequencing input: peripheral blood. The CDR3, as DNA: TGTGCCAGCAGCTTAGGACAGGGGGACCTATTCTACGAGCAGTACTTC. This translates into CASSLGQGDLFYEQYF.